The rows below give T cell receptor beta chains drawn from one sample of a study of OX40 agonist ivuxolimab in advanced cancers. Sequenced by immunoSEQ multiplex PCR; TCRdb stores in-frame clones only, minus some. The table has about 50,000 clones, approximately 89% seen once. The sample was CD4+ or CD8+ T cells sorted from blood, taken in a trial of the OX40 agonist ivuxolimab. These receptors all come from an adult with an advanced solid tumor such as melanoma, head and neck, liver or kidney cancer. Both conserved end residues are part of each CDR3. A D gene is named only where the DNA matches it firmly. Clone sizes are given selectively: once, few, many, or a class where the clone is expanded.

d_gene	v_gene	j_gene	abundance	CDR3nt	CDR3aa
NA	TRBV30	TRBJ2-3	NA	TGTGCCTGGAGTGTAAACCTGAGCGGAGATACGCAGTATTTT	CAWSVNLSGDTQYF
NA	TRBV15	TRBJ1-4	NA	TGTGCCACCAGCAGTTCAGTAGCGAGTGAAAAACTGTTTTTT	CATSSSVASEKLFF
TRBD2	TRBV15	TRBJ2-1	NA	TGTGCCACCAGCCGTGACCCTACTAGCGGATACTACAATGAGCAGTTCTTC	CATSRDPTSGYYNEQFF
TRBD2	TRBV11-2	TRBJ2-7	NA	TGTGCCAGCAGCTTAGAAATAGCGGGGCCCCAAGAGCAGTACTTC	CASSLEIAGPQEQYF
NA	TRBV4-1	TRBJ2-5	medium-sized	TGCGCCAGCAGCCAAGCTCGAGGCGGTACCCAAGAGACCCAGTACTTC	CASSQARGGTQETQYF
NA	TRBV19	TRBJ1-1	NA	TGTGCCAATAGTCGGGGTGGTGGGGGCACTGAAGCTTTCTTT	CANSRGGGGTEAFF
NA	TRBV5-6	TRBJ1-1	NA	TGTGCCAGCAGCTTCATCGAATCGGGAGGGGTTGAAGCTTTCTTT	CASSFIESGGVEAFF
TRBD1	TRBV6-6	TRBJ1-4	NA	TGTGCCAGCAGTTACTCGAGACAGGGGCTGCATGAAAAACTGTTTTTT	CASSYSRQGLHEKLFF
NA	TRBV27	TRBJ2-3	NA	TGTGCCAGCAGTTTGCCGACAGGGAGGTCAGATACGCAGTATTTT	CASSLPTGRSDTQYF
TRBD1	TRBV19	TRBJ2-5	NA	TGTGCCAGTAGTTGGACAGGGGATGGTCGGGAGACCCAGTACTTC	CASSWTGDGRETQYF
NA	TRBV27	TRBJ2-7	NA	TGTGCCAGCAGTGAAGCGAGGGCGTCTCCTGGGCAGTACTTC	CASSEARASPGQYF
NA	TRBV9	TRBJ2-7	once	TGTGCCAGCAGCGTAACAGAACGAACCTACGAGCAGTACTTC	CASSVTERTYEQYF
NA	TRBV4-1	TRBJ2-5	once	TGCGCCAGCAGCCAAGACCACCCGGGGGAGACCCAGTACTTC	CASSQDHPGETQYF
NA	TRBV29-1	TRBJ2-7	NA	TGCAGCGTTGAGATTGGGGGTAGCGGTCGAGTAACGGACGAGCAGTACTTC	CSVEIGGSGRVTDEQYF
NA	TRBV4-3	TRBJ2-7	NA	TGCGCCAGCAGCCATTTTCGGGGTCCCTACGAGCAGTACTTC	CASSHFRGPYEQYF
NA	TRBV7-6	TRBJ1-5	NA	TGTGCCAGCAGCCTTGGGGGAGGGCAGCCCCAGCATTTT	CASSLGGGQPQHF
NA	TRBV27	TRBJ1-1	few	TGTGCCAGCAGTCACCCGAACACTGAAGCTTTCTTT	CASSHPNTEAFF
TRBD1	TRBV25-1	TRBJ2-6	NA	TGTGCCAGCAGTGATTCCCGGGACAGCCACTCTGGGGCCAACGTCCTGACTTTC	CASSDSRDSHSGANVLTF
NA	TRBV14	TRBJ2-7	NA	TGTGCCAGCAGCCAAGTACGGACACACCACGAGCAGTACTTC	CASSQVRTHHEQYF
TRBD2	TRBV4-3	TRBJ2-7	NA	TGCGCCAGCAGCCAAGTTAGGGAGGGGAAGATCCCCTTTTACGAGCAGTACTTC	CASSQVREGKIPFYEQYF
TRBD2	TRBV6-4	TRBJ2-3	once	TGTGCCAGCAGTCTAGCGGGGGGAACAGATACGCAGTATTTT	CASSLAGGTDTQYF
TRBD1	TRBV7-9	TRBJ2-3	NA	TGTGCCAGCAGCCCGAGGACAGGGCTCACAGATACGCAGTATTTT	CASSPRTGLTDTQYF
NA	TRBV4-1	TRBJ1-2	NA	TGCGCCAGCAGCCGCCGTGACTCAACAGGGATCCATGGCTACACCTTC	CASSRRDSTGIHGYTF
NA	TRBV4-1	TRBJ2-7	NA	TGCGCCAGCAGCCAAGGTCCTAGCTCCTACGAGCAGTACTTC	CASSQGPSSYEQYF
TRBD1	TRBV6-5	TRBJ1-2	medium-sized	TGTGCCAGCAGCGACCAGACAGGGCACTATGGCTACACCTTC	CASSDQTGHYGYTF
NA	TRBV27	TRBJ2-7	NA	TGTGCCAGCAGTCCCCCGGGCCAAGCCCCCTACGAGCAGTACTTC	CASSPPGQAPYEQYF
TRBD1	TRBV4-3	TRBJ2-2	NA	TGCGCCAGCAGCCCCTCACCCGGGACAGGGGGAACCGGGGAGCTGTTTTTT	CASSPSPGTGGTGELFF
NA	TRBV10-3	TRBJ2-7	NA	TGTGCCATCAGCGATCCAGGGTACGAGCAGTACTTC	CAISDPGYEQYF
NA	TRBV9	TRBJ2-1	NA	TGTGCCAGCAGCCACGACACGGGGATTGATGAGCAGTTCTTC	CASSHDTGIDEQFF
NA	TRBV27	TRBJ1-1	NA	TGTGCCAGCAGTTTCGTAGGGGCGCACACTGAAGCTTTCTTT	CASSFVGAHTEAFF
TRBD2	TRBV6-6	TRBJ2-7	NA	TGTGCCAGCAGGGGGGAGACTAGCGGTCTCCGCGGGCAGTACTTC	CASRGETSGLRGQYF
TRBD1	TRBV5-3	TRBJ2-4	NA	TGTGCCAGAAGCTTGTCCAGGACAGGGGGCCAGAAAGCCAAAAACATTCAGTACTTC	CARSLSRTGGQKAKNIQYF
TRBD1	TRBV7-3	TRBJ2-2	NA	TGTGCCAGCAGCTTAATTGTGGGACAGGGATTGGGGGACACCGGGGAGCTGTTTTTT	CASSLIVGQGLGDTGELFF
TRBD1	TRBV9	TRBJ2-1	NA	TGTGCCAGCAGCGTAGGCCCGGGACAGAACAATGAGCAGTTCTTC	CASSVGPGQNNEQFF
NA	TRBV28	TRBJ2-1	NA	TGTGCCAGCAGTTCGGGACTCTCGTTTGGGGAGCAGTTCTTC	CASSSGLSFGEQFF
NA	TRBV5-8	TRBJ2-5	once	TGTGCCAGCAGACAGGACGGATACTTCCAAGAGACCCAGTACTTC	CASRQDGYFQETQYF
NA	TRBV6-5	TRBJ1-1	NA	TGTGCCAGCAGCCCCTCGGGGGGGCGTGTAGCTTTCTTT	CASSPSGGRVAFF
NA	TRBV7-8	TRBJ2-1	NA	TGTGCCAGCAGCTATGGGACGAGCGGAACCAACAATGAGCAGTTCTTC	CASSYGTSGTNNEQFF
NA	TRBV27	TRBJ2-2	NA	TGTGCCAGCAGTTTACGGGGTATCGGGGAGCTGTTTTTT	CASSLRGIGELFF
TRBD2	TRBV27	TRBJ2-7	once	TGTGCCAGCAGTTGGGGGGGAGGTCCAAACTACGAGCAGTACTTC	CASSWGGGPNYEQYF
NA	TRBV15	TRBJ1-1	NA	TGTGCCACCTCTAATACCGGGGGTTCATTGGACTACACTGAAGCTTTCTTT	CATSNTGGSLDYTEAFF